One TCR beta chain is described in this entry. This entry is derived from a study of monozygotic twins with inflammatory bowel disease. The germline CDR1 and CDR2 sequences are SGHTA and FQGNSA. The length of the CDR3 is 12 residues. TCRdb derives one entry per CDR3 protein from the 5' RACE reads, leaving out DNA. This listing includes about 380,000 distinct CDR3 sequences. The chain links TRBV7-2 to TRBJ2-7. Sequenced material: blood. The source is a human donor with ulcerative colitis or Crohn's disease, or a healthy co-twin of an affected twin (not recorded which). This CDR3 is CASSLLIYEQYF.